This T cell receptor beta chain was documented in a study of T cell responses to AZD1222 COVID-19 vaccine. Study outcomes and limitations: Recipients of AZD1222 seropositive at baseline numbered only 6 or 7. Spike-spanning, vaccine-associated CD4 TCRs were dominant at 160-218 and 743-854.

V was clipped by 5 bases and J by 7 bases, with 9 bases between them. The CDR3 loop spans 13 amino acids. CDR1 and CDR2 from the germline V gene are SGHAT and FQNNGV. A word on this clone: Its antigen remains unidentified.

Sequencing used immunoSEQ multiplex PCR; TCRdb keeps in-frame clones, though not all of them. The table includes about 160,000 clones, just over 90% detected once. The sequencing here drew on peripheral blood, taken on day 0 of AZD1222 vaccination. The chain combines TRBV11-2 with TRBJ1-6, with D hard to call. The TCR originated in an adult in good health. CDR3 residues: CASSPGTNSPLHF. The CDR3 nucleotides are TGTGCCAGCAGCCCGGGAACCAATTCACCCCTCCACTTT.